Below are 10 T cell receptor beta chains sequenced from a single sample in a study of early T cells in non-severe SARS-CoV-2 infection. TCRdb processed the 5' RACE reads anew with MiXCR; each CDR3 protein has one entry. The sample yields 20,000 to 25,000 distinct CDR3 sequences, around 5% seen once. The specimen sequenced was whole blood. The receptors originated from an adult who was a healthcare worker with PCR-confirmed SARS-CoV-2 infection or an uninfected control (not recorded which).

This clonotype was recorded at least ten times. J is TRBJ2-2 and V is TRBV21-1; the listed D gene, TRBD1, was not tested against the DNA. TRBV21-1 is assigned pseudogene status. CDR3 length: 18 amino acids. This CDR3 is CASSKAGAGDANTGELFF. In nucleotides, the CDR3 is TGTGCCAGCAGCAAAGCGGGGGCCGGGGACGCGAACACCGGGGAGCTGTTTTTT.

The rearrangement uses TRBV3-1 and TRBJ2-1, with 8 bases identical to TRBD2. After removal of 3 bases from V and 6 bases from J, the junction contained 10 bases not matched to a gene. This CDR3 is 16 amino acids long. Germline values: CDR1 LGHDT, CDR2 YNNKEL (reference sequence). The CDR3 protein is CASSQTRGGIANEQFF. CDR3 nucleotide sequence: TGTGCCAGCAGCCAGACTCGGGGGGGAATCGCCAATGAGCAGTTCTTC.

There are many counts of this clonotype. The chain has TRBV7-2 and TRBJ2-5, with D unresolved. V was shortened by 4 bases and J by 5 bases, with 11 bases between the two germline ends. Germline V gene lookup returns CDR1 SGHTA and CDR2 FQGNSA. CDR3 size: 13 residues. This CDR3 is CASSSPMGETQYF. CDR3 nucleotide sequence: TGTGCCAGCAGCTCCCCCATGGGGGAGACCCAGTACTTC.

As DNA, the CDR3 is TGTGCCAGCAGTTACGTGTTGCTAATAGGGGCAGCCTCCTGGTCTGAAGCTTTCTTT. This translates into CASSYVLLIGAASWSEAFF. The chain combines TRBV6-6 with TRBJ1-1, with D perhaps matching TRBD1 (5 bases). The CDR3 extends over 19 amino acids. V lost 2 bases and J lost 6, with 28 bases in between. In germline, CDR1 is MNHNY, CDR2 SVGAGI (reference sequence).

J is TRBJ2-7 and V is TRBV7-9; D gene ambiguous. Trimming removed 4 bases at V and 0 bases at J, with 10 bases between. In germline, CDR1 is SEHNR, CDR2 FQNEAQ (reference sequence). The CDR3 loop spans 14 amino acids. The CDR3 bases are TGTGCCAGCAGCTCATACTGGCCCTCCTACGAGCAGTACTTC. It encodes CASSSYWPSYEQYF.

This chain links TRBV2 with TRBJ2-1, with D perhaps matching TRBD1 or TRBD2 (5 bases each). Deletions cut 4 bases from V and 13 bases from J, with 20 bases between. This CDR3 is 14 amino acids long. Germline CDR1 SNHLY, CDR2 FYNNEI. The CDR3 here is CASSGGNLGGGQFF. The CDR3 DNA follows: TGTGCCAGCAGTGGGGGGAATCTTGGCGGTGGACAGTTCTTC.

This clonotype was found a few times. The V gene is TRBV30, the J gene TRBJ2-1, with 10 bases aligning to TRBD1. Germline V gives CDR1 GTSNPN, CDR2 SVGIG (reference sequence). With 2 bases clipped from V and 12 bases from J, the junction kept 10 bases outside the gene matches. CDR3 size: 14 residues. The CDR3 nucleotides read TGTGCCTGGAGTCCGGGACAGGGGCGCGGTGGGCAGTTCTTC. This encodes CAWSPGQGRGGQFF. Looking up the rest from reference TRBV30 and TRBJ2-1 gives the full variable domain: SQTIHQWPATLVQPVGSPLSLECTVEGTSNPNLYWYRQAAGRGLQLLFYSVGIGQISSEVPQNLSASRPQDRQFILSSKKLLLSDSGFYLCAWSPGQGRGGQFFGPGTRLTVL.

Ten or more counts support this clonotype. The chain employs TRBV7-9 and TRBJ2-2, with D hard to call. CDR3 length equals 11 residues. The V and J ends lost 7 bases and 6 bases respectively, with 6 bases between them. CDR1 SEHNR and CDR2 FQNEAQ come from the germline V gene (reference sequence). This CDR3 is CASTPAGELFF. For the CDR3, the DNA is TGTGCCAGCACCCCAGCCGGGGAGCTGTTTTTT.

This clonotype was recorded at least ten times. CDR3 in amino acids: CASSLIETGLNTEAFF. CDR3 nucleotides: TGTGCCAGCAGTTTGATAGAGACAGGTCTGAACACTGAAGCTTTCTTT. This rearrangement joins TRBV12-3 or TRBV12-4 to TRBJ1-1; D possibly corresponds to TRBD1 (6 bases). V lost 3 bases and J lost 0, with 14 bases in between. The CDR3 is made up of 16 amino acids.

A remark on this clonotype: This may stem from a read error, because a much larger clone lies one nucleotide away. The V and J genes are TRBV11-2 and TRBJ2-1; D is ambiguous. In germline, CDR1 is SGHAT, CDR2 FQNNGV. There are 16 residues in the CDR3. CDR3 bases: TGTGTCAGCAGCTTACGCGGTCTAACCTCCTACAATGAGCAGTTCTTC. The encoded protein is CVSSLRGLTSYNEQFF.